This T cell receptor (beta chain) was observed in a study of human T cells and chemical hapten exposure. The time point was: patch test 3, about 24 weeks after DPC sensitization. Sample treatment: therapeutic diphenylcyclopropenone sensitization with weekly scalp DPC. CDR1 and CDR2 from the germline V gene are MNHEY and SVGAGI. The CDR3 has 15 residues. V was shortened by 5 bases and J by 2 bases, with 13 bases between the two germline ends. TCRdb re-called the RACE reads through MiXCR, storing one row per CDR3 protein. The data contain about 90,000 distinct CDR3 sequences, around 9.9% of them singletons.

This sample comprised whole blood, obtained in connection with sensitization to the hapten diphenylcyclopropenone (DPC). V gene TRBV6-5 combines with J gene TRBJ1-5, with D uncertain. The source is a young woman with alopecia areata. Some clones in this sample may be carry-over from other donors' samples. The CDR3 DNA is TGTGCCAGCAGTCGTACAACATCAGGCAATCAGCCCCAGCATTTT. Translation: CASSRTTSGNQPQHF.